This TCR beta chain was sequenced during a study of technical replicates of blood from a handful of donors. Produced via immunoSEQ multiplex PCR; TCRdb's table is partial and in-frame only. The table shows around 80,000 clones, with 98% occurring only once. CDR1 SGHVS and CDR2 FQNEAQ come from the germline V gene. The V end lost 5 bases, the J end lost 6 bases, and 17 bases lay between the germline ends. CDR3 length: 15 amino acids. The receptor's source is a human donor in good health. The rearrangement joins TRBV7-8 to TRBJ2-1; the D is unclear. The sample comprised T cells isolated from PBMCs. The CDR3 sequence is CASSPLAVLGNEQFF. The CDR3 DNA reads as TGTGCCAGCAGCCCCTTAGCCGTTCTAGGCAATGAGCAGTTCTTC.